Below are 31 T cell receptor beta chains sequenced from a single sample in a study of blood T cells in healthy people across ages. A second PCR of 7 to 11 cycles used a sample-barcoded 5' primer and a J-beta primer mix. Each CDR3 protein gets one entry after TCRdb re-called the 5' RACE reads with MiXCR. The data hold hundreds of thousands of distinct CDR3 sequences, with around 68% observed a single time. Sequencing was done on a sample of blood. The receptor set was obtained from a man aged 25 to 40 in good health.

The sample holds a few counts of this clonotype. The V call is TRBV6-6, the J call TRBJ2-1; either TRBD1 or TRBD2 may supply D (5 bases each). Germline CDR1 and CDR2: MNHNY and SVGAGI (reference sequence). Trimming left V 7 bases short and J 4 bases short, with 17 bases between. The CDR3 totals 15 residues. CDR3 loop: CASNPGTTGYNEQFF. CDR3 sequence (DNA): TGTGCCAGCAACCCCGGGACGACGGGGTACAATGAGCAGTTCTTC.

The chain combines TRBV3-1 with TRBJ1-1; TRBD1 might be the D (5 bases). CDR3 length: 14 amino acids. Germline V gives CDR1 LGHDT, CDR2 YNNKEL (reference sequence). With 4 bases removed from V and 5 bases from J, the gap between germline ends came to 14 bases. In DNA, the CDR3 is TGTGCCAGCAGCCGGGGGGAGGGATCAACTGAAGCTTTCTTT. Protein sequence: CASSRGEGSTEAFF.

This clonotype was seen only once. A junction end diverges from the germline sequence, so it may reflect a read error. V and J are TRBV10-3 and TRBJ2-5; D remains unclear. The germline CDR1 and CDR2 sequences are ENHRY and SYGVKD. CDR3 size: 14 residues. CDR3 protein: CTIRPTRLQETQYF. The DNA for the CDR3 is TGTACCATCAGACCCACCCGACTTCAAGAGACCCAGTACTTC.

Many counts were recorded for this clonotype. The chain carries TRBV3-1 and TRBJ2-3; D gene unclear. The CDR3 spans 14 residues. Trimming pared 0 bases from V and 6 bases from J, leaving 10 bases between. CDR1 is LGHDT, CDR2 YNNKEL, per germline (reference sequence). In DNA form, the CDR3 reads TGTGCCAGCAGCCAAGATCGGTCCGGGGATACGCAGTATTTT. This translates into CASSQDRSGDTQYF.

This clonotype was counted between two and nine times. Here the CDR3 DNA reads TGTGCCAGCAGTTTATCCTCGACAGGGGCCTACGAGCAGTACTTC. It codes for CASSLSSTGAYEQYF. V is TRBV27 and J is TRBJ2-5; 8 positions agree with TRBD1. TRBJ2-7 explains the end of the DNA better; the J call may be wrong. The germline gives CDR1 MNHEY, CDR2 SMNVEV (reference sequence). CDR3 length equals 15 residues.

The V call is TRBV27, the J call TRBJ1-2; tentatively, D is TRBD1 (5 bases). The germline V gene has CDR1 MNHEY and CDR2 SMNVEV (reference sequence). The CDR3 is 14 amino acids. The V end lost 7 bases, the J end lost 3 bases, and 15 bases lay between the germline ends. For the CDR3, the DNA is TGTGCCAGCAAGCCGGGGGGAACGGACTATGGCTACACCTTC. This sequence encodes CASKPGGTDYGYTF.

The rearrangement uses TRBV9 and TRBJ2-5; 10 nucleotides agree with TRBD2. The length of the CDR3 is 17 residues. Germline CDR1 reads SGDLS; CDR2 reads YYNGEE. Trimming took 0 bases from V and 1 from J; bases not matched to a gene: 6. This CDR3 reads CASSVDPSGGAQETQYF. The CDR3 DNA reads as TGTGCCAGCAGCGTAGATCCTAGCGGGGGAGCCCAAGAGACCCAGTACTTC.

The chain's CDR3 is CASSLEVRQTYNEQFF. CDR3 coding DNA: TGTGCCAGCAGTTTGGAGGTGAGGCAGACTTACAATGAGCAGTTCTTC. The V gene is TRBV27, the J gene TRBJ2-1, with D perhaps matching TRBD2 (5 bases). Germline V lookup: CDR1 MNHEY, CDR2 SMNVEV (reference sequence). The CDR3 is made up of 16 amino acids. With 3 bases removed from V and 4 bases from J, the gap between germline ends came to 16 bases.

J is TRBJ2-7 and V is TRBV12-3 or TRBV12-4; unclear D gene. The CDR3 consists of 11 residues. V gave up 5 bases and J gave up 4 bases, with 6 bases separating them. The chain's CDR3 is CASSILYEQYF. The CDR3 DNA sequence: TGTGCCAGCAGTATCCTGTACGAGCAGTACTTC.

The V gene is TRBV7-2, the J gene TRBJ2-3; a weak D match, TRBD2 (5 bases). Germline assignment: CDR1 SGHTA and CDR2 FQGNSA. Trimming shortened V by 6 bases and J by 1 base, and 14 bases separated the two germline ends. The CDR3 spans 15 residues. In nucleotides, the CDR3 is TGTGCCAGCAGGCCGACTATAGGTGGCACAGATACGCAGTATTTT. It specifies CASRPTIGGTDTQYF.

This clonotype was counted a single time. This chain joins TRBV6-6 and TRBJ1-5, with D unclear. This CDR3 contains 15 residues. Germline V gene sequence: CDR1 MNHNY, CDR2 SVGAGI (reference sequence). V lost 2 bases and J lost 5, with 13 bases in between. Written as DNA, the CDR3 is TGTGCCAGCAGTTACCGGAGGGTCAGTGATCAGCCCCAGCATTTT. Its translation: CASSYRRVSDQPQHF.

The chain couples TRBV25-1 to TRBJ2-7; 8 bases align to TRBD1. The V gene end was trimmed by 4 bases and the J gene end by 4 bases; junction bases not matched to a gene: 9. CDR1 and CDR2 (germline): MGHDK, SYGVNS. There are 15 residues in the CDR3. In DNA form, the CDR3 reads TGTGCCAGCAGTGGGGGAGCAGGGGGCATATACGAGCAGTACTTC. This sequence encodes CASSGGAGGIYEQYF.

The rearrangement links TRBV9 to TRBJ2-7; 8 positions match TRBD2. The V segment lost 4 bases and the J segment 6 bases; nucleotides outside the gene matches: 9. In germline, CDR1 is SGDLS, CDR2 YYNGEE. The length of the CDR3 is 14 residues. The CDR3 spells CASSPSGLVGEQYF. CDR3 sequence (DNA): TGTGCCAGCAGCCCGTCGGGACTAGTAGGCGAGCAGTACTTC. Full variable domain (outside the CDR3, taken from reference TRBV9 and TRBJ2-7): DSGVTQTPKHLITATGQRVTLRCSPRSGDLSVYWYQQSLDQGLQFLIQYYNGEERAKGNILERFSAQQFPDLHSELNLSSLELGDSALYFCASSPSGLVGEQYFGPGTRLTVT.

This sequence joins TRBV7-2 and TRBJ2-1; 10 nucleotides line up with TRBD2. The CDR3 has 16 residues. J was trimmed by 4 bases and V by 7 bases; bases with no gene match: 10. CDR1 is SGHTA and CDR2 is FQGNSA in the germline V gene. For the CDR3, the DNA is TGTGCCAGCATCCAGACAGCGGGGGGGCTTTACAATGAGCAGTTCTTC. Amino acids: CASIQTAGGLYNEQFF.

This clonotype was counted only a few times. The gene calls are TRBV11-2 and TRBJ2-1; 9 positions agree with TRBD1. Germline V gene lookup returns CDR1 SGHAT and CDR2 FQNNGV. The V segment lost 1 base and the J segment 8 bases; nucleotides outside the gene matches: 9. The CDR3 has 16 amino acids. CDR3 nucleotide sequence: TGTGCCAGCAGCTTAGGAATTGGGACAGGGTCCGATGAGCAGTTCTTC. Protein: CASSLGIGTGSDEQFF.

CDR3: CASSPKDGTYGYTF. The CDR3, as DNA: TGTGCCAGCAGCCCGAAAGACGGCACCTATGGCTACACCTTC. The chain is built from TRBV5-4 and TRBJ1-2; D is undetermined. The CDR3 sequence is 14 residues long. CDR1 and CDR2 (germline): SGHNT, YYREEE (reference sequence). V lost 4 bases and J 4 bases, leaving 14 bases between the germline ends.

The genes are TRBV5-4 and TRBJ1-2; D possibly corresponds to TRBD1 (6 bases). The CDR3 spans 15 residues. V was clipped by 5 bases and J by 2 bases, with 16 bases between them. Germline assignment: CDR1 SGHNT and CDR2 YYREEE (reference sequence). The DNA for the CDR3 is TGTGCCAGCAGTTGGGGACAACTAGTAAACTATGGCTACACCTTC. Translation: CASSWGQLVNYGYTF. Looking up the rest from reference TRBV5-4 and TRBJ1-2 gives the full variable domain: ETGVTQSPTHLIKTRGQQVTLRCSSQSGHNTVSWYQQALGQGPQFIFQYYREEENGRGNFPPRFSGLQFPNYSSELNVNALELDDSALYLCASSWGQLVNYGYTFGSGTRLTVV.

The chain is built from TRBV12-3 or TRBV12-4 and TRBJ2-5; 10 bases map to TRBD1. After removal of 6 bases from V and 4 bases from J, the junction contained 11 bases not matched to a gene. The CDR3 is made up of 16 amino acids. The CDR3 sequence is CASRADRTGGGETQYF. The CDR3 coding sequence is TGTGCCAGCAGGGCCGATCGGACAGGGGGTGGAGAGACCCAGTACTTC.

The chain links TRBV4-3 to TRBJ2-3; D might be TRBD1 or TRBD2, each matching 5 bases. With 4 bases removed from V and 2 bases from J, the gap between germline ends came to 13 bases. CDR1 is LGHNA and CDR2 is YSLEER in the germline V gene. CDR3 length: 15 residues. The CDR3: CASSPKGRFTDTQYF. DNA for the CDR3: TGCGCCAGCAGCCCCAAGGGACGGTTCACAGATACGCAGTATTTT.

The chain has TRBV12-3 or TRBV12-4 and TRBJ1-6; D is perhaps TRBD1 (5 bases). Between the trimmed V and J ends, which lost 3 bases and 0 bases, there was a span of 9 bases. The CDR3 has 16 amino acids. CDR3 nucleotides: TGTGCCAGCAGTTTCTCAGGGCCCTCCTATAATTCACCCCTCCACTTT. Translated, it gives CASSFSGPSYNSPLHF.

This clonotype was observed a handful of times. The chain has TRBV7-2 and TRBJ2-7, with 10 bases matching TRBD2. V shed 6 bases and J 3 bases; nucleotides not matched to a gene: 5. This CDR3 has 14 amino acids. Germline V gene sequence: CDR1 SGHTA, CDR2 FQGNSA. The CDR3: CASSHTSGVYEQYF. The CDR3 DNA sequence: TGTGCCAGCAGTCACACTAGCGGGGTCTACGAGCAGTACTTC. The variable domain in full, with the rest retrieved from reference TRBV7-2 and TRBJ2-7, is GAGVSQSPSNKVTEKGKDVELRCDPISGHTALYWYRQSLGQGLEFLIYFQGNSAPDKSGLPSDRFSAERTGGSVSTLTIQRTQQEDSAVYLCASSHTSGVYEQYFGPGTRLTVT.

The CDR3 spells CSVGTTGANVLTF. The DNA of the CDR3 is TGCAGCGTTGGCACCACTGGGGCCAACGTCCTGACTTTC. J is TRBJ2-6 and V is TRBV29-1; D not resolved. Germline assignment: CDR1 SQVTM and CDR2 ANQGSEA. The V and J ends lost 4 bases and 2 bases respectively, with 6 bases between them. The CDR3 runs to 13 residues. Variable domain in full (rest from reference TRBV29-1 and TRBJ2-6): SAVISQKPSRDICQRGTSLTIQCQVDSQVTMMFWYRQQPGQSLTLIATANQGSEATYESGFVIDKFPISRPNLTFSTLTVSNMSPEDSSIYLCSVGTTGANVLTFGAGSRLTVL.

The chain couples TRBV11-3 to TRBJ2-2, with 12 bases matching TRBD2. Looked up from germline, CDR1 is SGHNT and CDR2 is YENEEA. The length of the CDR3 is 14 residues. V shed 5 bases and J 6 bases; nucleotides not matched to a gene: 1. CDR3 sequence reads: CASSRLAGAGELFF. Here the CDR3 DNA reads TGTGCCAGCAGCCGACTAGCGGGGGCCGGGGAGCTGTTTTTT.

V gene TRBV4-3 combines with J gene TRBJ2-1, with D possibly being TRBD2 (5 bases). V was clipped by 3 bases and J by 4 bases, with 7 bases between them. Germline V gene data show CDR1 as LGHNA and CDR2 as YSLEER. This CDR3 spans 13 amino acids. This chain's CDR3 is CASSQDFYNEQFF. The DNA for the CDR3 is TGCGCCAGCAGCCAGGACTTTTACAATGAGCAGTTCTTC.

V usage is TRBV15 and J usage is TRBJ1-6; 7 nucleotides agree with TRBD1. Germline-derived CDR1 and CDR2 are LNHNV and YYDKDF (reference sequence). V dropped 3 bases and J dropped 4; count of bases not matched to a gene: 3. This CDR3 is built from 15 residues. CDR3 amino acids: CATSRTGRYNSPLHF. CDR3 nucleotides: TGTGCCACCAGCAGGACAGGGAGATATAATTCACCCCTCCACTTT.

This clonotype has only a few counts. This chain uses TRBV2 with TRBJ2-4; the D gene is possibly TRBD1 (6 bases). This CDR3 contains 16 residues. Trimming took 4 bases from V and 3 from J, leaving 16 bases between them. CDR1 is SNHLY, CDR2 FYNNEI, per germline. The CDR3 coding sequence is TGTGCCAGCAGTGTCGATGGGGGCGCAGGCAAAAACATTCAGTACTTC. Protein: CASSVDGGAGKNIQYF.

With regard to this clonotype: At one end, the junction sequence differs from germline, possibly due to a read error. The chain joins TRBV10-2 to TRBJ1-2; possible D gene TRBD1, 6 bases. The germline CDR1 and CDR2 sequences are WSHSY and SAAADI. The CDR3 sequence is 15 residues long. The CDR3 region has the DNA TGCGCCAGCAGTGGAGTCGACAGGCAACGGACGGGCTGCACCTTC. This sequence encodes CASSGVDRQRTGCTF.

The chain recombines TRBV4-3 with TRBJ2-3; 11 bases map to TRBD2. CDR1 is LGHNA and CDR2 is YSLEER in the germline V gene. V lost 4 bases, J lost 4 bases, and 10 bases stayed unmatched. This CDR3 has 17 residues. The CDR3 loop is CASSRLHLAGGSDTQYF. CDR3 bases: TGCGCCAGCAGCCGATTGCATCTAGCGGGGGGATCAGATACGCAGTATTTT.

The CDR3 bases are TGTGCCAGCAGCTCAGGACTAGCGGGGACCCAAGAGACCCAGTACTTC. It translates to CASSSGLAGTQETQYF. The chain recombines TRBV7-2 with TRBJ2-5; TRBD2 matches 12 bases. CDR3 length: 16 amino acids. Germline trimming cut 4 bases from V and 1 base from J; bases unmatched to any gene: 4. Germline V CDR1 and CDR2: SGHTA, FQGNSA.

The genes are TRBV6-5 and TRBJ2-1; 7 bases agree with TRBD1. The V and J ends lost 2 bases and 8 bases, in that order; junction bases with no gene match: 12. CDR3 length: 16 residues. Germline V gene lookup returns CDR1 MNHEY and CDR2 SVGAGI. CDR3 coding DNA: TGTGCCAGCAGTTACGTGACAGGGAGCGGCGGCCATGAGCAGTTCTTC. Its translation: CASSYVTGSGGHEQFF.

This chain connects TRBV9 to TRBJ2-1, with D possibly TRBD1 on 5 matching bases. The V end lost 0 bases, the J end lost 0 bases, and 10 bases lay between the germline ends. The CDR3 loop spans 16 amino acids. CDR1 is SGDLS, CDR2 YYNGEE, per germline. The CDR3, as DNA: TGTGCCAGCAGCGTAGTCCCAGACAGCTCCTACAATGAGCAGTTCTTC. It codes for CASSVVPDSSYNEQFF.